The clone carrying this T cell receptor beta chain was observed a few times. This entry comes from a study of molecular identifiers for immune sequencing clone quantification. MiXCR was run by TCRdb on the PCR reads, yielding one entry per CDR3 protein. The sample holds 300,000 to 400,000 distinct CDR3 sequences, over 20% seen once. CDR1 and CDR2 from the germline V gene are MNHEY and SVGAGI. The CDR3 is made up of 15 amino acids. V lost 6 bases to trimming and J lost 1 base, with 14 bases between them. V gene TRBV6-5 combines with J gene TRBJ2-3, with a weak D call TRBD2 (6 bases). Sequenced: naive CD8+ T cells from blood, with Jurkat cell RNA spiked in. This sample's subset: FACS-sorted CD8+CD4-CCR7+CD45RA+ naive T cells. This TCR derives from a human donor in good health. Some libraries in this study had Jurkat cell RNA spiked in. CDR3 region: CASRKVGGGTDTQYF. The CDR3 nucleotides read TGTGCCAGCAGAAAAGTGGGGGGAGGCACAGATACGCAGTATTTT.